The 29 T cell receptor beta chains listed next were all sequenced from one sample in a study of blood T cell repertoires in COVID-19. TCRdb's table, derived via immunoSEQ multiplex PCR, lists solely in-frame clones and lacks some. The sample holds fewer than 100,000 clones, more than 80% seen once. The sample was peripheral blood. The receptors come from a woman aged 70-85 years with acute or convalescent COVID-19.

The chain joins TRBV30 to TRBJ2-7; D unclear. V was cut by 5 bases and J by 1 base, with 6 bases left in between. There are 11 residues in the CDR3. Per germline, CDR1 GTSNPN and CDR2 SVGIG (reference sequence). DNA of the CDR3: TGTGCCTGGCAAATTTCCTACGAGCAGTACTTC. This sequence encodes CAWQISYEQYF. Full variable domain (rest looked up from reference TRBV30 and TRBJ2-7): SQTIHQWPATLVQPVGSPLSLECTVEGTSNPNLYWYRQAAGRGLQLLFYSVGIGQISSEVPQNLSASRPQDRQFILSSKKLLLSDSGFYLCAWQISYEQYFGPGTRLTVT.

The genes are TRBV27 and TRBJ1-5, with D possibly TRBD1 on 5 matching bases. Trimming removed 3 bases from V and 5 bases from J, with 8 bases in between. The CDR3 is 13 residues long. CDR1 and CDR2 from the germline V gene are MNHEY and SMNVEV (reference sequence). CDR3 DNA: TGTGCCAGCAGTTTGGGGCCCCATCAGCCCCAGCATTTT. This sequence encodes CASSLGPHQPQHF.

This clone was detected only once. The chain has TRBV6-5 and TRBJ1-4; D remains unclear. The length of the CDR3 is 13 residues. Deletions cut 7 bases from V and 8 bases from J, with 14 bases between. In germline, CDR1 is MNHEY, CDR2 SVGAGI. The CDR3 protein is CASNRYSPEKLFF. The CDR3 region has the DNA TGTGCCAGCAATAGATACAGCCCAGAAAAACTGTTTTTT.

The V and J genes are TRBV3-1 (or the pseudogene TRBV3-2) and TRBJ1-1; 7 bases line up with TRBD1. V dropped 0 bases and J dropped 4; count of bases not matched to a gene: 8. The CDR3 extends over 16 amino acids. Germline V lookup: CDR1 LGHDT, CDR2 YNNKEL (reference sequence). CDR3 nucleotides: TGTGCCAGCAGCCAAGATCGGACAGGCTGGAGCACTGAAGCTTTCTTT. Translating it yields CASSQDRTGWSTEAFF.

This sequence joins TRBV15 and TRBJ1-1, with D possibly being TRBD1 (5 bases). CDR1 LNHNV and CDR2 YYDKDF come from the germline V gene (reference sequence). The CDR3 sequence is 15 residues long. Trimming took off 1 base at V and 4 bases at J, with 13 bases between the two ends. CDR3 in amino acids: CATSRGAGVFTEAFF. In DNA, the CDR3 is TGTGCCACCAGCAGAGGCGCGGGGGTTTTCACTGAAGCTTTCTTT. Full variable domain (rest looked up from reference TRBV15 and TRBJ1-1): DAMVIQNPRYQVTQFGKPVTLSCSQTLNHNVMYWYQQKSSQAPKLLFHYYDKDFNNEADTPDNFQSRRPNTSFCFLDIRSPGLGDTAMYLCATSRGAGVFTEAFFGQGTRLTVV.

The gene calls are TRBV4-2 and TRBJ1-3, with D maybe TRBD1 (6 bases). The CDR3 sequence is 18 residues long. Germline V lookup: CDR1 LGHNA, CDR2 YNFKEQ. Deletions cut 0 bases from V and 7 bases from J, with 22 bases between. The CDR3 spells CASSQEPLGDKLWNTIYF. The DNA of the CDR3 is TGTGCCAGCAGCCAAGAACCCCTAGGGGACAAACTGTGGAACACCATATATTTT.

The rearrangement joins TRBV5-1 to TRBJ2-5; TRBD2 agrees at 9 bases. V was clipped by 6 bases and J by 5 bases; unmatched bases: 8. The CDR3 runs 14 residues. CDR1 SGHRS and CDR2 YFSETQ come from the germline V gene. The CDR3 sequence is CASNSVLAGETQYF. In DNA form, the CDR3 reads TGCGCCAGCAATTCGGTTCTAGCGGGGGAGACCCAGTACTTC.

This clone was detected a few times. The rearrangement uses TRBV6-6 and TRBJ1-5, with D possibly matching TRBD1 (6 bases). Germline lookup yields CDR1 MNHNY and CDR2 SVGAGI (reference sequence). V was shortened by 6 bases and J by 6 bases, with 18 bases between the two germline ends. The CDR3 totals 15 residues. The CDR3 DNA is TGTGCCAGCAGCTGGGGGGGCAGGGATAGTCAGCCCCAGCATTTT. As protein: CASSWGGRDSQPQHF.

V is TRBV19 and J is TRBJ2-3; TRBD1 agrees at 8 bases. CDR1 and CDR2 (germline): LNHDA, SQIVND (reference sequence). Losses at the gene ends were 3 bases for V and 3 bases for J; bases not matched to a gene: 5. The CDR3 length is 15 residues. The CDR3 DNA is TGTGCCAGTAGTATGGCGCAGGGGGCTACAGATACGCAGTATTTT. This codes for CASSMAQGATDTQYF.

This chain connects TRBV3-1 (or the pseudogene TRBV3-2) to TRBJ2-1; D might be TRBD1 (6 bases). Trimming pared 4 bases from V and 7 bases from J, leaving 20 bases between. The CDR3 runs to 16 residues. Germline V lookup: CDR1 LGHDT, CDR2 YNNKEL (reference sequence). CDR3 region: CASSPGQTSGMNEQFF. CDR3 nucleotides: TGTGCCAGCAGCCCCGGACAGACCTCTGGGATGAATGAGCAGTTCTTC.

A remark on this clone: Since a much larger clone is just one base distant, this may be a read error. Other DNA sequences in this specimen translate into the identical CDR3. This sequence joins TRBV14 and TRBJ2-2; 10 bases fit TRBD1. Germline CDR1 reads SGHDN; CDR2 reads FVKESK. CDR3 length equals 15 residues. CDR3 in amino acids: CASSPTGGATGELFF. As DNA, the CDR3 is TGTGCCAGCAGCCCGACAGGGGGCGCAACCGGGGAGTTGTTTTTT.

The gene calls are TRBV12-3 or TRBV12-4 and TRBJ2-5; TRBD2 might be the D (5 bases). This CDR3 is 13 amino acids long. V was clipped by 5 bases and J by 5 bases, with 12 bases between them. The CDR3 reads CASSRPGGETQYF. The CDR3 nucleotides are TGTGCCAGCAGTCGACCCGGCGGGGAGACCCAGTACTTC.

The chain combines TRBV6-5 with TRBJ1-1, with D hard to call. Germline-derived CDR1 and CDR2 are MNHEY and SVGAGI. The V and J ends lost 8 bases and 1 base respectively, with 17 bases between them. The CDR3 has 15 amino acids. CDR3 sequence reads: CASPLPRTENTEAFF. CDR3 nucleotides: TGTGCCAGCCCTCTACCCAGGACTGAGAACACTGAAGCTTTCTTT.

This clone was counted a single time. In DNA form, the CDR3 reads TGTGCCAGCAGTTTCCTCCACGGGGGTTCACCCCTCCACTTT. This gives the protein CASSFLHGGSPLHF. The chain is built from TRBV27 and TRBJ1-6, with D possibly matching TRBD1 (5 bases). This CDR3 comprises 14 residues. Trimming cost V 3 bases and J 9 bases, with 12 bases left between them. Germline V lookup: CDR1 MNHEY, CDR2 SMNVEV (reference sequence).

This rearrangement joins TRBV11-1 to TRBJ2-7; no clear D. The germline V gene has CDR1 SGHAT and CDR2 FQDESV (reference sequence). The CDR3 has 12 residues. V lost 1 base and J lost 2, with 3 bases in between. CDR3 coding DNA: TGTGCCAGCAGCTTAGACACCTACGAGCAGTACTTC. Its protein is CASSLDTYEQYF.

This clone was counted once. This chain joins TRBV7-5 and TRBJ1-2; the table assigns TRBD1, which was not confirmed against the DNA. TRBV7-5 counts as a pseudogene. The CDR3 runs 12 residues. The CDR3 loop is CVRSPGQGLRFF. The CDR3 bases are TGTGTCAGAAGCCCAGGACAGGGCCTCCGTTTCTTC.

This clone has a handful of counts. The chain is built from TRBV9 and TRBJ2-7; maybe TRBD1 (5 bases). Trimming pared 1 base from V and 6 bases from J, leaving 11 bases between. CDR1 is SGDLS and CDR2 is YYNGEE in the germline V gene. CDR3 length: 13 residues. The CDR3 sequence: CASSVQGSSEQYF. The CDR3 nucleotides are TGTGCCAGCAGCGTACAGGGAAGCAGCGAGCAGTACTTC.

A single count supports this clone. The rearrangement links TRBV7-9 to TRBJ1-2; TRBD1 agrees at 8 bases. With V trimmed by 5 bases and J by 4 bases, 3 bases remained unmatched. This CDR3 has 13 amino acids. Germline V gene lookup returns CDR1 SEHNR and CDR2 FQNEAQ (reference sequence). CDR3 nucleotides: TGTGCCAGCAGCCGGGGACAGGTCTATGGCTACACCTTC. Encoded protein: CASSRGQVYGYTF.

The chain is built from TRBV24-1 and TRBJ2-1; 9 nucleotides match TRBD2. In germline, CDR1 is KGHDR, CDR2 SFDVKD. With V trimmed by 4 bases and J by 1 base, 10 bases remained unmatched. This CDR3 is 18 amino acids long. CDR3: CATSDAVSSGVSYNEQFF. The CDR3, as DNA: TGTGCCACCAGTGACGCTGTTTCTAGCGGGGTATCCTACAATGAGCAGTTCTTC.

V gene TRBV10-3 combines with J gene TRBJ2-2; D might be TRBD2 (6 bases). The CDR3 has 16 residues. Trimming took 3 bases from V and 0 from J, leaving 11 bases between them. In germline, CDR1 is ENHRY, CDR2 SYGVKD. CDR3 sequence: CAISERRGTNTGELFF. CDR3 nucleotides: TGTGCCATCAGTGAAAGACGGGGGACGAACACCGGGGAGCTGTTTTTT.

The CDR3 bases are TGTGCCAGCAGCGCCCGGACAGGGGGCAATCAGCCCCAGCATTTT. It is translated as CASSARTGGNQPQHF. This rearrangement joins TRBV7-2 to TRBJ1-5, with TRBD1 matching 9 bases. The germline gives CDR1 SGHTA, CDR2 FQGNSA. CDR3 length: 15 amino acids. Germline trimming cut 5 bases from V and 2 bases from J; bases unmatched to any gene: 4.

The gene calls are TRBV2 and TRBJ1-1; D is possibly TRBD1 (6 bases). This CDR3 spans 15 amino acids. From germline, CDR1 is SNHLY and CDR2 FYNNEI. Trimming stripped 4 bases from V and 2 bases from J, with 14 bases between. The DNA for the CDR3 is TGTGCCAGCAGTGTTGGAACAGGGTCCAACACTGAAGCTTTCTTT. Protein product: CASSVGTGSNTEAFF.

The chain joins TRBV5-1 to TRBJ1-1; D is undetermined. The V end lost 1 base, the J end lost 1 base, and 5 bases lay between the germline ends. This CDR3 has 13 residues. Per the germline V gene, CDR1 is SGHRS and CDR2 is YFSETQ. The CDR3, as DNA: TGCGCCAGCAGCTTGAGAGGGAACACTGAAGCTTTCTTT. Translation gives CASSLRGNTEAFF. Full variable domain (remainder filled in from reference TRBV5-1 and TRBJ1-1): KAGVTQTPRYLIKTRGQQVTLSCSPISGHRSVSWYQQTPGQGLQFLFEYFSETQRNKGNFPGRFSGRQFSNSRSEMNVSTLELGDSALYLCASSLRGNTEAFFGQGTRLTVV.

Here the CDR3 reads CATGSPLYNEQFF. The CDR3 DNA follows: TGTGCTACGGGATCCCCTCTCTACAATGAGCAGTTCTTC. The rearrangement uses TRBV19 and TRBJ2-1, with D tentatively TRBD2 (5 bases). Germline CDR1 reads LNHDA; CDR2 reads SQIVND (reference sequence). This CDR3 region has 13 residues.

The rearrangement joins TRBV19 to TRBJ1-5, with TRBD1 identical over 7 bases. CDR3 length: 12 amino acids. Germline CDR1 is LNHDA and CDR2 is SQIVND (reference sequence). V shed 7 bases, J shed 14 bases, and the junction held 11 bases outside the gene matches. Here the CDR3 DNA reads TGTGCCAGTAATTCCCGGGCAGGGGGTGAGCATTTT. Amino acids: CASNSRAGGEHF.

V and J are TRBV4-2 and TRBJ1-1; tentatively, D is TRBD1 (5 bases). From germline, CDR1 is LGHNA and CDR2 YNFKEQ. The CDR3 contains 14 residues. Deletions cut 1 base from V and 6 bases from J, with 12 bases between. The CDR3 here is CASSQAATASEAFF. The DNA for the CDR3 is TGTGCCAGCAGCCAAGCCGCGACAGCTTCTGAAGCTTTCTTT.

A remark on this clone: The sample carries other DNA sequences with the same CDR3. The chain employs TRBV2 and TRBJ2-2; 8 positions match TRBD2. The germline V gene encodes CDR1 SNHLY and CDR2 FYNNEI. V gave up 8 bases and J gave up 4 bases; unmatched junction bases: 6. This CDR3 comprises 14 residues. The CDR3 nucleotides are TGTGCCAGCCGGCGGGAGGCGGGCACCGGGGAGCTGTTTTTT. Translated, it gives CASRREAGTGELFF.

V gene TRBV5-5 combines with J gene TRBJ2-3; 7 bases align to TRBD2. The CDR3 sequence is 16 residues long. Per germline, CDR1 SGHKS and CDR2 YYEKEE (reference sequence). The J segment lost 3 bases and the V segment lost 4 bases, leaving 11 bases of the junction unmatched. The CDR3 nucleotides are TGTGCCAGCAGCCCTAGGCCAGCGGGGACTACAGATACGCAGTATTTT. Protein sequence: CASSPRPAGTTDTQYF. The full variable domain, rest sourced from reference TRBV5-5 and TRBJ2-3, is DAGVTQSPTHLIKTRGQQVTLRCSPISGHKSVSWYQQVLGQGPQFIFQYYEKEERGRGNFPDRFSARQFPNYSSELNVNALLLGDSALYLCASSPRPAGTTDTQYFGPGTRLTVL.

The J gene is TRBJ2-2, the V gene TRBV10-3; 8 bases line up with TRBD2. CDR1 and CDR2 (germline): ENHRY, SYGVKD. V lost 5 bases, J lost 4 bases, and 9 bases stayed unmatched. The CDR3 is 16 amino acids. The CDR3 protein is CAISPSGGPRTGELFF. In DNA, the CDR3 is TGTGCCATCAGTCCTTCGGGGGGGCCACGCACCGGGGAGCTGTTTTTT.